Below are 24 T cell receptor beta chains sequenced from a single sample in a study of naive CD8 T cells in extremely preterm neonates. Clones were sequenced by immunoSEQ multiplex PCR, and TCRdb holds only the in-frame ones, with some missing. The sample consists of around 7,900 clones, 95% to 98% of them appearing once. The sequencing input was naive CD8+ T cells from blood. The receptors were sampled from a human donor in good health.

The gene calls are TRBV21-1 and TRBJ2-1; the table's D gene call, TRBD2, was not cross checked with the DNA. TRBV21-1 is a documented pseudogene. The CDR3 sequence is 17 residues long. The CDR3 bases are TGTGCCAGCAGCCCGGTCCTAGCTACACCATCCGACAATGAGCAGTTCTTC. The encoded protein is CASSPVLATPSDNEQFF.

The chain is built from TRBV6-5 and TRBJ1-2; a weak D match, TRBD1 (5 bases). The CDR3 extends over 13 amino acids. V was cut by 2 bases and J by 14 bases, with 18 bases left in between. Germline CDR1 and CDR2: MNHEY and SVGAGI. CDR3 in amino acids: CASSYGPGFHRTF. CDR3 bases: TGTGCCAGCAGTTACGGGCCAGGGTTTCACAGGACCTTC.

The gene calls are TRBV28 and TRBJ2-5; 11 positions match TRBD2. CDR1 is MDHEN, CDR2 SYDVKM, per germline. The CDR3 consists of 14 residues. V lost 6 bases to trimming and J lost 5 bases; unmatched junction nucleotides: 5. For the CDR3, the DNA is TGTGCCAGCAGGCTAGCGGGGGGCCCCGAGACCCAGTACTTC. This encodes CASRLAGGPETQYF.

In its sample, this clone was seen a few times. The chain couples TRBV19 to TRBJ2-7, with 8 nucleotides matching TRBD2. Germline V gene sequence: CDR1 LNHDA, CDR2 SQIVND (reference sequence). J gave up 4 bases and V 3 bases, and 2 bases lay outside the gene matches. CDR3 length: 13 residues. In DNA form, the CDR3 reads TGTGCCAGTAGTATCGGGAGGGGATACGAGCAGTACTTC. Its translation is CASSIGRGYEQYF. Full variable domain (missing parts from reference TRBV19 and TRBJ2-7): DGGITQSPKYLFRKEGQNVTLSCEQNLNHDAMYWYRQDPGQGLRLIYYSQIVNDFQKGDIAEGYSVSREKKESFPLTVTSAQKNPTAFYLCASSIGRGYEQYFGPGTRLTVT.

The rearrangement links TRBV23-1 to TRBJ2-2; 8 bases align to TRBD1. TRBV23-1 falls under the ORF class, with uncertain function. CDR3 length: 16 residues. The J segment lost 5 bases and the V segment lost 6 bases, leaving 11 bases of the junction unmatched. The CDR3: CASRVGVDRETGELFF. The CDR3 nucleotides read TGCGCCAGCAGGGTGGGGGTGGACAGGGAAACCGGGGAGCTGTTTTTT.

The CDR3 spells CASSNNRGYNSPLHF. The CDR3 DNA is TGTGCCAGCAGTAACAACAGGGGTTATAATTCACCCCTCCACTTT. The gene calls are TRBV6-6 and TRBJ1-6, with 7 bases identical to TRBD1. Germline V CDR1 and CDR2: MNHNY, SVGAGI (reference sequence). The CDR3 has 15 residues. V lost 5 bases to trimming and J lost 4 bases; unmatched junction nucleotides: 5.

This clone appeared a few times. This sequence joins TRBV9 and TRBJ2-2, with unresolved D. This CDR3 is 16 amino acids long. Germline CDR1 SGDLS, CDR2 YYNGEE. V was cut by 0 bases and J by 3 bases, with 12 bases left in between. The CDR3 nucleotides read TGTGCCAGCAGCGTAGTGCTGGGCTCGGACACCGGGGAGCTGTTTTTT. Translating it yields CASSVVLGSDTGELFF.

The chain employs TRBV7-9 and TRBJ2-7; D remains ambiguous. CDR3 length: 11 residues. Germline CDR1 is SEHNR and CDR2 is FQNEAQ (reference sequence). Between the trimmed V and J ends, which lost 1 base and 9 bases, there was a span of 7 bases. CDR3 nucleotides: TGTGCCAGCAGCTTAGGTTCTGTGCAGTACTTC. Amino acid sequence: CASSLGSVQYF.

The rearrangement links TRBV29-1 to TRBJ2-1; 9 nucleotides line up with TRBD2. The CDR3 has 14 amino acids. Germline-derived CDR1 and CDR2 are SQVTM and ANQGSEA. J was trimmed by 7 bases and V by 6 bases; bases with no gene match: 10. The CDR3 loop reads CSVAGGDTYNEQFF. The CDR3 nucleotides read TGCAGCGTGGCGGGGGGGGATACGTATAATGAGCAGTTCTTC.

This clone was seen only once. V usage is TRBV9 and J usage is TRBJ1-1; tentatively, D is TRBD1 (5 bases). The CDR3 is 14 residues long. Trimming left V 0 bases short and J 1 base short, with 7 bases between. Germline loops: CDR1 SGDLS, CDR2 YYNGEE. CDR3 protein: CASSVDGANTEAFF. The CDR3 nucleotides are TGTGCCAGCAGCGTAGATGGGGCGAACACTGAAGCTTTCTTT.

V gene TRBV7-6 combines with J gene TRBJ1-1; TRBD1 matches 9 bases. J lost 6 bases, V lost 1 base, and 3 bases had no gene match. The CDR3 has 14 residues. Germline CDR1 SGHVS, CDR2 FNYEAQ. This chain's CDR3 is CASSLGQGGAEAFF. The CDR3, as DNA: TGTGCCAGCAGCTTAGGACAGGGGGGCGCTGAAGCTTTCTTT. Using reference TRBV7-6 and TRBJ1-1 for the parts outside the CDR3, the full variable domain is GAGVSQSPRYKVTKRGQDVALRCDPISGHVSLYWYRQALGQGPEFLTYFNYEAQQDKSGLPNDRFSAERPEGSISTLTIQRTEQRDSAMYRCASSLGQGGAEAFFGQGTRLTVV.

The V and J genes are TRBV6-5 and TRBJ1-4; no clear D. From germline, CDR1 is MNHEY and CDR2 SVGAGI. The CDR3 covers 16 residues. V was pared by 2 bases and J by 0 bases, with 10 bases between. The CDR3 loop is CASSYEGISTNEKLFF. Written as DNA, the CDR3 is TGTGCCAGCAGTTACGAGGGAATTTCAACTAATGAAAAACTGTTTTTT.

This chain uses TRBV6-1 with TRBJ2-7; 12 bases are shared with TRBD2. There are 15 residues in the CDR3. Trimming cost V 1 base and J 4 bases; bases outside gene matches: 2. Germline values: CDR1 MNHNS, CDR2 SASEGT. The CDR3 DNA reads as TGTGCCAGCAGTGAAGAACTAGCGGGGGGTTACGAGCAGTACTTC. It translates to CASSEELAGGYEQYF.

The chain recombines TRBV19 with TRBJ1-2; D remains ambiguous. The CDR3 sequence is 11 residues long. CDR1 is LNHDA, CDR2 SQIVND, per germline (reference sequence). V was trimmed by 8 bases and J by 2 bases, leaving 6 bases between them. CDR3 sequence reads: CASSPNYGYTF. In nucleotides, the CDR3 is TGTGCCAGTTCCCCGAACTATGGCTACACCTTC. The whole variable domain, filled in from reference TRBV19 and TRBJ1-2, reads DGGITQSPKYLFRKEGQNVTLSCEQNLNHDAMYWYRQDPGQGLRLIYYSQIVNDFQKGDIAEGYSVSREKKESFPLTVTSAQKNPTAFYLCASSPNYGYTFGSGTRLTVV.

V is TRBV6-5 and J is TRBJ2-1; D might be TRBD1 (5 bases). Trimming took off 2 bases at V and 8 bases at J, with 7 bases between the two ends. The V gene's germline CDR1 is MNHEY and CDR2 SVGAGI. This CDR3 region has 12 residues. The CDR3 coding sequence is TGTGCCAGCAGTTACGGACAAGATGAGCAGTTCTTC. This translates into CASSYGQDEQFF.

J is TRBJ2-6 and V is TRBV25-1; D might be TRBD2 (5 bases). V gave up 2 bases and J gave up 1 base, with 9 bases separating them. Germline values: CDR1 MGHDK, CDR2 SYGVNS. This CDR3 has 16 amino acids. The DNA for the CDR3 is TGTGCCAGCAGTGAAAGAGGGCGGTCTGGGGCCAACGTCCTGACTTTC. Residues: CASSERGRSGANVLTF.

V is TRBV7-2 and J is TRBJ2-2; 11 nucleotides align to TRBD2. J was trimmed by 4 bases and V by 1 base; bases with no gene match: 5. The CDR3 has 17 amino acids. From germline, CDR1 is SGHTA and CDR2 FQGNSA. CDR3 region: CASSLDLGTSGTGELFF. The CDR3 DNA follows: TGTGCCAGCAGCTTAGATTTAGGGACTAGCGGCACCGGGGAGCTGTTTTTT. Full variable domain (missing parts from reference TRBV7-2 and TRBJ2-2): GAGVSQSPSNKVTEKGKDVELRCDPISGHTALYWYRQSLGQGLEFLIYFQGNSAPDKSGLPSDRFSAERTGGSVSTLTIQRTQQEDSAVYLCASSLDLGTSGTGELFFGEGSRLTVL.

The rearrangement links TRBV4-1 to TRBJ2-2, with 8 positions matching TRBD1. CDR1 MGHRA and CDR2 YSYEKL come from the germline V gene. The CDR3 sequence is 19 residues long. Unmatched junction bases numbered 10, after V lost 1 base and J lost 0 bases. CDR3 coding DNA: TGCGCCAGCAGCCAAGTACTGGAGACAGGGGCTACGAACACCGGGGAGCTGTTTTTT. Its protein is CASSQVLETGATNTGELFF.

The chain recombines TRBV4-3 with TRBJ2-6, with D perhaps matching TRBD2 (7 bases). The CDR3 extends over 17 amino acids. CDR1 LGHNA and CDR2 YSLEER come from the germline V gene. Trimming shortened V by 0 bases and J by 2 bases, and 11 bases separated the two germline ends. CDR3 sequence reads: CASSQDRGAAGANVLTF. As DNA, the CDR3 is TGCGCCAGCAGCCAAGACCGGGGGGCGGCTGGGGCCAACGTCCTGACTTTC.

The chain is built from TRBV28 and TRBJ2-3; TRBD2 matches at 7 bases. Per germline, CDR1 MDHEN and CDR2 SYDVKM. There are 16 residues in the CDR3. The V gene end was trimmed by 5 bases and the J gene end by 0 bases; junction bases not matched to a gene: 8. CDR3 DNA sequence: TGTGCCAGCAGTAGCCCCAGGGAGGGTAGCACAGATACGCAGTATTTT. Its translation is CASSSPREGSTDTQYF.

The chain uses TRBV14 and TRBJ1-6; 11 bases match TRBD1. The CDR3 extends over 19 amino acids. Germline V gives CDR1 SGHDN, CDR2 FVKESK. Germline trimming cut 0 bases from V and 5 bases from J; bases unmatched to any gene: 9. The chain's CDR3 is CASSQDLGQGVFDNSPLHF. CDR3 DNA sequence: TGTGCCAGCAGCCAAGATCTGGGACAGGGGGTTTTTGATAATTCACCCCTCCACTTT.

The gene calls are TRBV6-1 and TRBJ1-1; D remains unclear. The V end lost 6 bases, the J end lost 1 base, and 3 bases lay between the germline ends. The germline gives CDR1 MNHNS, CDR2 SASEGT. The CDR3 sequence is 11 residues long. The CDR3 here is CASSGNTEAFF. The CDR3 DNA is TGTGCCAGCAGCGGGAACACTGAAGCTTTCTTT.

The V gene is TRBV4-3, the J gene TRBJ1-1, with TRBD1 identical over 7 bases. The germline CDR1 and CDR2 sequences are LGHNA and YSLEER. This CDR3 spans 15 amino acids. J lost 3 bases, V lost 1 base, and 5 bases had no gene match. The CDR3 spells CASSQVSQGDTEAFF. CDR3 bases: TGCGCCAGCAGCCAAGTGTCTCAGGGGGACACTGAAGCTTTCTTT.

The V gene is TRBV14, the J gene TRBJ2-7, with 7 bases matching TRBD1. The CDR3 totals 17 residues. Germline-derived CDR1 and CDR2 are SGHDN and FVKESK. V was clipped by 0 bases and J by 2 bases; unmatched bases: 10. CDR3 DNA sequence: TGTGCCAGCAGCCAAGATAACAGGGGTTATTCAACCTACGAGCAGTACTTC. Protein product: CASSQDNRGYSTYEQYF.